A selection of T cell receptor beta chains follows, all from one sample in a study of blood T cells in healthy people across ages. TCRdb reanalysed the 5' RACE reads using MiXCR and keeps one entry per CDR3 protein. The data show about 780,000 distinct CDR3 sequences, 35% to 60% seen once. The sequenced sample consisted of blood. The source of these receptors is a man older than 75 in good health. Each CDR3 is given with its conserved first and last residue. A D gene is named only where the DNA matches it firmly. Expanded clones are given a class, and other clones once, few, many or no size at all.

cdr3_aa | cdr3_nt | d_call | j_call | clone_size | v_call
CASSFGTGLYEQYF | TGCGCCAGCAGCTTCGGGACAGGGCTCTACGAGCAGTACTTC | TRBD1 | TRBJ2-7 | many | TRBV5-1
CAIRPGRGEGAEQYF | TGTGCCATCAGGCCAGGGCGGGGGGAAGGGGCAGAGCAGTACTTC | TRBD2 | TRBJ2-5 | . | TRBV10-3
CASSLETGTYEQFF | TGCGCCAGCAGCTTGGAGACAGGGACGTATGAGCAGTTCTTC | TRBD1 | TRBJ2-1 | . | TRBV5-1
CASSLRSRLDADTQYF | TGTGCCAGCAGCTTAAGGTCCAGGTTAGACGCAGATACGCAGTATTTT | . | TRBJ2-3 | few | TRBV7-2
CASSLSTSGNYNEQFF | TGTGCCAGCAGTTTATCCACTAGCGGGAACTACAATGAGCAGTTCTTC | TRBD2 | TRBJ2-1 | . | TRBV27
CASRLGGSRSEQFF | TGTGCCAGCAGGCTAGGGGGGAGCCGTTCGGAGCAGTTCTTC | . | TRBJ2-1 | few | TRBV28
CSVMPGTGHYEQYF | TGCAGTGTAATGCCCGGGACAGGGCATTACGAGCAGTACTTC | TRBD1 | TRBJ2-7 | . | TRBV20-1
CASSPQSSYNGQFF | TGTGCCAGCAGCCCTCAGAGCTCCTACAATGGGCAGTTCTTC | . | TRBJ2-1 | . | TRBV12-3/TRBV12-4
CASSLSGSMITDTKYF | TGTGCCAGCAGCCTTAGCGGGAGTATGATCACAGATACGAAGTATTTT | TRBD2 | TRBJ2-3 | once | TRBV3-1
CSARVSGLNTEAFF | TGCAGTGCTAGAGTAAGCGGCTTGAACACTGAAGCTTTCTTT | . | TRBJ1-1 | . | TRBV20-1
CASSPGLGNTEAFF | TGTGCCAGCAGTCCGGGACTTGGGAACACTGAAGCTTTCTTT | . | TRBJ1-1 | many | TRBV12-3/TRBV12-4
CASSLDGAYNEQFF | TGTGCCAGCAGCTTAGACGGGGCGTACAATGAGCAGTTCTTC | . | TRBJ2-1 | . | TRBV7-9
CAWSVTSTDTQYF | TGTGCCTGGAGTGTAACTAGCACAGATACGCAGTATTTT | . | TRBJ2-3 | few | TRBV30
CASSLRLNNEQFF | TGCGCCAGCAGCTTGCGGCTAAACAATGAGCAGTTCTTC | . | TRBJ2-1 | many | TRBV5-1
CASSPIGTGNEQFF | TGTGCCAGCAGCCCAATAGGGACAGGGAATGAGCAGTTCTTC | TRBD1 | TRBJ2-1 | few | TRBV7-9
CASTPGGNEQYF | TGTGCCAGCACCCCGGGAGGGAACGAGCAGTACTTC | TRBD2 | TRBJ2-7 | many | TRBV11-3
CSAKTSGANTGELFF | TGCAGCGCCAAAACTAGCGGAGCGAACACCGGGGAGCTGTTTTTT | TRBD2 | TRBJ2-2 | few | TRBV29-1
CASAPSTSGMRVRYF | TGTGCCAGCGCACCGTCGACTAGCGGGATGAGGGTCCGGTACTTC | TRBD2 | TRBJ2-5 | . | TRBV12-3/TRBV12-4
CASSLERSPNEQYF | TGCGCCAGCAGCTTGGAACGAAGTCCCAATGAGCAGTACTTC | . | TRBJ2-7 | . | TRBV5-1
CASSFRDRPNEQFF | TGTGCCAGCAGTTTCCGGGACAGGCCCAATGAGCAGTTCTTC | TRBD1 | TRBJ2-1 | . | TRBV27
CASGNRGVPYEQYF | TGTGCCAGCGGAAACCGCGGGGTTCCCTACGAGCAGTACTTC | . | TRBJ2-7 | few | TRBV27
CASSEGGTGGSEEQYF | TGTGCCAGCAGTGAAGGGGGGACAGGGGGTTCGGAGGAGCAGTACTTC | TRBD1 | TRBJ2-7 | few | TRBV2
CSVLERTGSDEQFF | TGCAGCGTCCTAGAAAGGACAGGGTCTGATGAGCAGTTCTTC | TRBD1 | TRBJ2-1 | . | TRBV29-1
CAISDSGTVHVQYF | TGTGCCATCAGTGATAGCGGGACCGTGCACGTGCAGTATTTT | TRBD2 | TRBJ2-3 | few | TRBV10-3
CASSYGGNQPQHF | TGTGCCAGCAGTTACGGGGGGAATCAGCCCCAGCATTTT | . | TRBJ1-5 | . | TRBV6-6
CASSYAPGQGSGYTF | TGCGCCAGCAGCTATGCTCCAGGACAGGGGTCTGGCTACACCTTC | TRBD1 | TRBJ1-2 | . | TRBV5-1
CASSQDTGQGDDEQYF | TGTGCCAGCAGCCAAGATACAGGGCAGGGGGATGATGAGCAGTACTTC | TRBD1 | TRBJ2-7 | . | TRBV4-2
CASSGGAGNTIYF | TGTGCCAGCAGTGGAGGGGCTGGAAACACCATATATTTT | . | TRBJ1-3 | . | TRBV2
CASSLPGLASLGEQFF | TGTGCCAGCAGCTTACCGGGACTAGCGAGTTTGGGAGAGCAGTTCTTC | TRBD2 | TRBJ2-1 | few | TRBV7-9
CASSPMGSGADTQYF | TGTGCCAGCTCACCAATGGGGTCCGGGGCAGATACGCAGTATTTT | . | TRBJ2-3 | many | TRBV18
CASSQQMYQETQYF | TGTGCCAGCAGCCAACAAATGTACCAAGAGACCCAGTACTTC | . | TRBJ2-5 | . | TRBV3-1
CASSDRGDQPQHF | TGTGCCAGCAGTGACAGGGGCGATCAGCCCCAGCATTTT | . | TRBJ1-5 | . | TRBV6-1
CATSRDRYTDTQYF | TGTGCCACCAGCCGGGACAGGTACACAGATACGCAGTATTTT | TRBD1 | TRBJ2-3 | . | TRBV15
CASRPENTGELFF | TGTGCCAGCAGACCGGAAAACACCGGGGAGCTGTTTTTT | . | TRBJ2-2 | . | TRBV3-1
CASSGIFYEQYF | TGTGCCAGCAGTGGGATATTCTACGAGCAGTACTTC | . | TRBJ2-7 | . | TRBV25-1
CASSLGRGQEETQYF | TGTGCCAGCAGCTTAGGCAGGGGGCAGGAAGAGACCCAGTACTTC | TRBD1 | TRBJ2-5 | few | TRBV7-3